Below, 27 T cell receptor beta chains from the same sample are listed, as sequenced in a study of T cell responses to AZD1222 COVID-19 vaccine. Clones were sequenced by immunoSEQ multiplex PCR, and TCRdb holds only the in-frame ones, with some missing. The data show tens of thousands of clones, with nearly 90% seen just once and approximately 6.1% held by the top ten. The sample in question was peripheral blood, obtained 28 days after the second AZD1222 dose. These receptors were collected from an adult who received the AZD1222 COVID-19 vaccine.

The rearrangement links TRBV7-9 to TRBJ1-4, with D possibly matching TRBD1 (5 bases). The CDR3 is 15 amino acids. The germline gives CDR1 SEHNR, CDR2 FQNEAQ (reference sequence). Trimming took off 0 bases at V and 8 bases at J, with 13 bases between the two ends. This chain's CDR3 is CASSLAIQGREKLFF. In DNA form, the CDR3 reads TGTGCCAGCAGCTTAGCGATCCAGGGTCGAGAAAAACTGTTTTTT.

The chain employs TRBV19 and TRBJ2-1; 7 bases are a match to TRBD2. Germline V gene lookup returns CDR1 LNHDA and CDR2 SQIVND (reference sequence). The CDR3 spans 15 residues. V trimming: 7 bases; J trimming: 10 bases; junction bases outside the gene matches: 16. DNA for the CDR3: TGTGCCAGTAAGATTTCTGGGGGGGTTAGGAGGGAGCAGTTCTTC. Its protein is CASKISGGVRREQFF.

This rearrangement joins TRBV24-1 to TRBJ2-7; D may be TRBD1 (6 bases). This CDR3 contains 14 residues. V shed 3 bases and J shed 2 bases, with 10 bases lying between them. In germline, CDR1 is KGHDR, CDR2 SFDVKD. The chain's CDR3 is CATSDAGDPYEQYF. DNA for the CDR3: TGTGCCACCAGTGATGCAGGGGATCCCTACGAGCAGTACTTC.

V and J are TRBV7-2 and TRBJ2-5; D is perhaps TRBD1 or TRBD2 (5 bases each). Trimming removed 6 bases from V and 4 bases from J, with 18 bases in between. The length of the CDR3 is 15 residues. Germline V gives CDR1 SGHTA, CDR2 FQGNSA. CDR3 DNA sequence: TGTGCCAGCAGTCTCGCCCCCAGGGCGGGAGAGACCCAGTACTTC. This encodes CASSLAPRAGETQYF.

This chain uses TRBV5-1 with TRBJ2-2; 7 bases are shared with TRBD2. CDR1 and CDR2 (germline): SGHRS, YFSETQ. The V segment lost 2 bases and the J segment 5 bases; nucleotides outside the gene matches: 0. The CDR3 contains 13 residues. The CDR3 protein is CASSFGGTGELFF. As DNA, the CDR3 is TGCGCCAGCAGCTTCGGGGGGACCGGGGAGCTGTTTTTT.

This clone was detected only a few times. This chain connects TRBV2 to TRBJ1-1; no clear D gene. The V gene lost 8 bases and the J gene lost 1 base, with 5 bases spanning the gap. The length of the CDR3 is 11 residues. Germline assignment: CDR1 SNHLY and CDR2 FYNNEI. The chain's CDR3 is CASLENTEAFF. The CDR3 nucleotides are TGTGCCAGCTTGGAGAACACTGAAGCTTTCTTT.

In nucleotides, the CDR3 is TGTGCCAGTAGTTCCGTCTTGAGCTCCTATAATTCACCCCTCCACTTT. Translating gives CASSSVLSSYNSPLHF. V usage is TRBV19 and J usage is TRBJ1-6; no clear D gene. V was shortened by 5 bases and J by 0 bases, with 11 bases between the two germline ends. CDR3 size: 16 residues. Germline V gene sequence: CDR1 LNHDA, CDR2 SQIVND (reference sequence).

The rearrangement uses TRBV14 and TRBJ2-5; 7 bases fit TRBD1. The germline CDR1 and CDR2 sequences are SGHDN and FVKESK. V was pared by 0 bases and J by 5 bases, with 6 bases of the junction left unmatched. This CDR3 contains 15 residues. Here the CDR3 reads CASSQDLGGGETQYF. CDR3 sequence (DNA): TGTGCCAGCAGCCAAGACTTAGGGGGCGGTGAGACCCAGTACTTC.

The rearrangement uses TRBV6-1 and TRBJ1-2; a possible D gene is TRBD1 (5 bases). The CDR3 has 13 residues. Trimming removed 1 base from V and 5 bases from J, with 8 bases in between. Germline CDR1 reads MNHNS; CDR2 reads SASEGT. CDR3 amino acids: CASSEGAGYGYTF. The CDR3 DNA reads TGTGCCAGCAGTGAAGGAGCAGGGTATGGCTACACCTTC.

The CDR3 protein is CASSGQPNYGYTF. In DNA, the CDR3 is TGTGCCAGTAGTGGTCAACCTAACTATGGCTACACCTTC. The genes are TRBV19 and TRBJ1-2, with D unclear. The V and J ends lost 5 bases and 0 bases respectively, with 7 bases between them. Germline-derived CDR1 and CDR2 are LNHDA and SQIVND (reference sequence). The CDR3 is 13 amino acids.

This clone appeared a single time. The gene calls are TRBV28 and TRBJ1-2; D unclear. Trimming removed 3 bases from V and 6 bases from J, with 11 bases in between. Germline V CDR1 and CDR2: MDHEN, SYDVKM. The CDR3 totals 13 residues. CDR3 region: CASSFEGGDGYTF. The DNA for the CDR3 is TGTGCCAGCAGTTTCGAGGGAGGAGATGGCTACACCTTC.

This clone was seen more than once but under ten times. The chain links TRBV6-1 to TRBJ1-6; no firm D call. The V gene's germline CDR1 is MNHNS and CDR2 SASEGT. The length of the CDR3 is 14 residues. Trimming took off 2 bases at V and 8 bases at J, with 10 bases between the two ends. CDR3 DNA sequence: TGTGCCAGCAGTGAATCAGGAGATCATTCACCCCTCCACTTT. Its protein is CASSESGDHSPLHF.

The gene calls are TRBV12-5 and TRBJ2-2, with D uncertain. The ends were cut back, 7 bases at V and 0 bases at J, with 6 bases in the middle. CDR1 is LGHNT and CDR2 is FRNRAP in the germline V gene. CDR3 length: 13 residues. CDR3 loop: CASAHSNTGELFF. DNA for the CDR3: TGTGCTAGTGCTCACTCGAACACCGGGGAGCTGTTTTTT. The variable domain in full, completed from reference TRBV12-5 and TRBJ2-2, reads DARVTQTPRHKVTEMGQEVTMRCQPILGHNTVFWYRQTMMQGLELLAYFRNRAPLDDSGMPKDRFSAEMPDATLATLKIQPSEPRDSAVYFCASAHSNTGELFFGEGSRLTVL.

The chain carries TRBV4-2 and TRBJ2-1, with TRBD2 identical over 9 bases. The CDR3 runs to 18 residues. The V segment lost 0 bases and the J segment 10 bases; nucleotides outside the gene matches: 16. Germline values: CDR1 LGHNA, CDR2 YNFKEQ. CDR3 in amino acids: CASSQEWGASGAEREQFF. As DNA, the CDR3 is TGTGCCAGCAGCCAAGAGTGGGGAGCTAGCGGGGCCGAACGGGAGCAGTTCTTC.

The chain couples TRBV5-1 to TRBJ2-4; perhaps TRBD1 as D (6 bases). The CDR3 runs 14 residues. The germline V and J ends were trimmed by 2 bases and 4 bases, with 10 bases remaining between them. Germline values: CDR1 SGHRS, CDR2 YFSETQ. The CDR3 DNA reads TGCGCCAGCAGCTTAAGGACAGCTAAAAACATTCAGTACTTC. As protein: CASSLRTAKNIQYF. Filled out from reference TRBV5-1 and TRBJ2-4, the complete variable domain reads KAGVTQTPRYLIKTRGQQVTLSCSPISGHRSVSWYQQTPGQGLQFLFEYFSETQRNKGNFPGRFSGRQFSNSRSEMNVSTLELGDSALYLCASSLRTAKNIQYFGAGTRLSVL.

The DNA of the CDR3 is TGTGCCAGCAGCCAAGATCCCAGGGCCAACGTCCTGACTTTC. Protein: CASSQDPRANVLTF. The chain joins TRBV3-1 (or the pseudogene TRBV3-2) to TRBJ2-6; D gene ambiguous. V dropped 0 bases and J dropped 5 bases, with 5 bases sitting between them. CDR3 length equals 14 residues. CDR1 is LGHDT and CDR2 is YNNKEL in the germline V gene (reference sequence).

The V gene is TRBV28, the J gene TRBJ2-3; D unclear. Germline CDR1 MDHEN, CDR2 SYDVKM. The CDR3 has 12 residues. Trimming removed 7 bases from V and 0 bases from J, with 5 bases in between. The CDR3 sequence is CASTASTDTQYF. Written as DNA, the CDR3 is TGTGCCAGCACCGCCAGCACAGATACGCAGTATTTT.

The chain joins TRBV2 to TRBJ1-4; D is uncertain. V was trimmed by 7 bases and J by 4 bases, leaving 13 bases between them. The CDR3 has 14 residues. The V gene's germline CDR1 is SNHLY and CDR2 FYNNEI. CDR3 sequence (DNA): TGTGCCAGCACCACGTCCTACAGTAATGAAAAACTGTTTTTT. This encodes CASTTSYSNEKLFF. The entire variable domain, with the rest obtained from reference TRBV2 and TRBJ1-4, is as follows: EPEVTQTPSHQVTQMGQEVILRCVPISNHLYFYWYRQILGQKVEFLVSFYNNEISEKSEIFDDQFSVERPDGSNFTLKIRSTKLEDSAMYFCASTTSYSNEKLFFGSGTQLSVL.

V gene TRBV6-5 combines with J gene TRBJ1-1; no clear D gene. The CDR3 sequence is 13 residues long. Germline CDR1 and CDR2: MNHEY and SVGAGI. The V end lost 4 bases, the J end lost 8 bases, and 14 bases lay between the germline ends. CDR3 DNA: TGTGCCAGCAGTTCCCACCTTTATCTGGAAGCTTTCTTT. It codes for CASSSHLYLEAFF.

This chain joins TRBV30 and TRBJ1-5; no firm D call. Looked up from germline, CDR1 is GTSNPN and CDR2 is SVGIG (reference sequence). CDR3 size: 12 residues. The V gene lost 4 bases and the J gene lost 6 bases, with 10 bases spanning the gap. CDR3 residues: CAWNGRGQPQHF. The CDR3 region has the DNA TGTGCCTGGAACGGTCGTGGTCAGCCCCAGCATTTT.

The J gene is TRBJ1-1, the V gene TRBV2, with 8 positions matching TRBD1. V dropped 6 bases and J dropped 1; count of bases not matched to a gene: 7. The length of the CDR3 is 15 residues. Germline V gene lookup returns CDR1 SNHLY and CDR2 FYNNEI. CDR3 bases: TGTGCCAGCAGAGGACAGGGCTTTAGGAACACTGAAGCTTTCTTT. It specifies CASRGQGFRNTEAFF.

The chain recombines TRBV28 with TRBJ1-1; unclear D gene. V was cut by 8 bases and J by 2 bases, with 9 bases left in between. This CDR3 comprises 12 residues. In germline, CDR1 is MDHEN, CDR2 SYDVKM. This CDR3 is CASSSTNTEAFF. The CDR3 DNA is TGTGCCAGCTCCAGTACCAACACTGAAGCTTTCTTT.

This chain links TRBV6-5 with TRBJ2-7, with unresolved D. The V gene lost 2 bases and the J gene lost 4 bases, with 9 bases spanning the gap. This CDR3 is built from 13 residues. Germline CDR1 is MNHEY and CDR2 is SVGAGI. The CDR3 nucleotides are TGTGCCAGCAGTTACCCCATGGGGTACGAGCAGTACTTC. Translating it yields CASSYPMGYEQYF.

The chain uses TRBV19 and TRBJ1-1; D perhaps matches TRBD1 (5 bases). V lost 4 bases and J 9 bases, leaving 12 bases between the germline ends. The V gene's germline CDR1 is LNHDA and CDR2 SQIVND (reference sequence). The CDR3 extends over 12 amino acids. CDR3: CASSTSGTQAFF. In DNA, the CDR3 is TGTGCCAGTAGTACCTCCGGGACTCAAGCTTTCTTT.

The chain links TRBV9 to TRBJ2-1; 9 positions agree with TRBD2. The V gene's germline CDR1 is SGDLS and CDR2 YYNGEE. The CDR3 has 17 amino acids. Germline trimming cut 1 base from V and 6 bases from J; bases unmatched to any gene: 11. CDR3 in amino acids: CASSVNVVAGEGNEQFF. The CDR3 bases are TGTGCCAGCAGCGTAAACGTGGTAGCGGGAGAGGGCAATGAGCAGTTCTTC.

This clone was picked up a small number of times. For the CDR3, the DNA is TGTGCCAGTAGTAGACCGGGACAGGTTAACTATGGCTACACCTTC. Its protein is CASSRPGQVNYGYTF. The chain recombines TRBV19 with TRBJ1-2; the match to TRBD1 covers 8 bases. The CDR3 length is 15 residues. CDR1 and CDR2 (germline): LNHDA, SQIVND (reference sequence). The V and J ends lost 4 bases and 1 base, in that order; junction bases with no gene match: 5.

The chain has TRBV30 and TRBJ1-2; 7 nucleotides line up with TRBD1. CDR3 length: 12 residues. After removal of 5 bases from V and 6 bases from J, the junction contained 6 bases not matched to a gene. Germline V gene sequence: CDR1 GTSNPN, CDR2 SVGIG (reference sequence). CDR3 sequence: CAWETGKDGYTF. Written as DNA, the CDR3 is TGTGCCTGGGAGACAGGGAAGGATGGCTACACCTTC.